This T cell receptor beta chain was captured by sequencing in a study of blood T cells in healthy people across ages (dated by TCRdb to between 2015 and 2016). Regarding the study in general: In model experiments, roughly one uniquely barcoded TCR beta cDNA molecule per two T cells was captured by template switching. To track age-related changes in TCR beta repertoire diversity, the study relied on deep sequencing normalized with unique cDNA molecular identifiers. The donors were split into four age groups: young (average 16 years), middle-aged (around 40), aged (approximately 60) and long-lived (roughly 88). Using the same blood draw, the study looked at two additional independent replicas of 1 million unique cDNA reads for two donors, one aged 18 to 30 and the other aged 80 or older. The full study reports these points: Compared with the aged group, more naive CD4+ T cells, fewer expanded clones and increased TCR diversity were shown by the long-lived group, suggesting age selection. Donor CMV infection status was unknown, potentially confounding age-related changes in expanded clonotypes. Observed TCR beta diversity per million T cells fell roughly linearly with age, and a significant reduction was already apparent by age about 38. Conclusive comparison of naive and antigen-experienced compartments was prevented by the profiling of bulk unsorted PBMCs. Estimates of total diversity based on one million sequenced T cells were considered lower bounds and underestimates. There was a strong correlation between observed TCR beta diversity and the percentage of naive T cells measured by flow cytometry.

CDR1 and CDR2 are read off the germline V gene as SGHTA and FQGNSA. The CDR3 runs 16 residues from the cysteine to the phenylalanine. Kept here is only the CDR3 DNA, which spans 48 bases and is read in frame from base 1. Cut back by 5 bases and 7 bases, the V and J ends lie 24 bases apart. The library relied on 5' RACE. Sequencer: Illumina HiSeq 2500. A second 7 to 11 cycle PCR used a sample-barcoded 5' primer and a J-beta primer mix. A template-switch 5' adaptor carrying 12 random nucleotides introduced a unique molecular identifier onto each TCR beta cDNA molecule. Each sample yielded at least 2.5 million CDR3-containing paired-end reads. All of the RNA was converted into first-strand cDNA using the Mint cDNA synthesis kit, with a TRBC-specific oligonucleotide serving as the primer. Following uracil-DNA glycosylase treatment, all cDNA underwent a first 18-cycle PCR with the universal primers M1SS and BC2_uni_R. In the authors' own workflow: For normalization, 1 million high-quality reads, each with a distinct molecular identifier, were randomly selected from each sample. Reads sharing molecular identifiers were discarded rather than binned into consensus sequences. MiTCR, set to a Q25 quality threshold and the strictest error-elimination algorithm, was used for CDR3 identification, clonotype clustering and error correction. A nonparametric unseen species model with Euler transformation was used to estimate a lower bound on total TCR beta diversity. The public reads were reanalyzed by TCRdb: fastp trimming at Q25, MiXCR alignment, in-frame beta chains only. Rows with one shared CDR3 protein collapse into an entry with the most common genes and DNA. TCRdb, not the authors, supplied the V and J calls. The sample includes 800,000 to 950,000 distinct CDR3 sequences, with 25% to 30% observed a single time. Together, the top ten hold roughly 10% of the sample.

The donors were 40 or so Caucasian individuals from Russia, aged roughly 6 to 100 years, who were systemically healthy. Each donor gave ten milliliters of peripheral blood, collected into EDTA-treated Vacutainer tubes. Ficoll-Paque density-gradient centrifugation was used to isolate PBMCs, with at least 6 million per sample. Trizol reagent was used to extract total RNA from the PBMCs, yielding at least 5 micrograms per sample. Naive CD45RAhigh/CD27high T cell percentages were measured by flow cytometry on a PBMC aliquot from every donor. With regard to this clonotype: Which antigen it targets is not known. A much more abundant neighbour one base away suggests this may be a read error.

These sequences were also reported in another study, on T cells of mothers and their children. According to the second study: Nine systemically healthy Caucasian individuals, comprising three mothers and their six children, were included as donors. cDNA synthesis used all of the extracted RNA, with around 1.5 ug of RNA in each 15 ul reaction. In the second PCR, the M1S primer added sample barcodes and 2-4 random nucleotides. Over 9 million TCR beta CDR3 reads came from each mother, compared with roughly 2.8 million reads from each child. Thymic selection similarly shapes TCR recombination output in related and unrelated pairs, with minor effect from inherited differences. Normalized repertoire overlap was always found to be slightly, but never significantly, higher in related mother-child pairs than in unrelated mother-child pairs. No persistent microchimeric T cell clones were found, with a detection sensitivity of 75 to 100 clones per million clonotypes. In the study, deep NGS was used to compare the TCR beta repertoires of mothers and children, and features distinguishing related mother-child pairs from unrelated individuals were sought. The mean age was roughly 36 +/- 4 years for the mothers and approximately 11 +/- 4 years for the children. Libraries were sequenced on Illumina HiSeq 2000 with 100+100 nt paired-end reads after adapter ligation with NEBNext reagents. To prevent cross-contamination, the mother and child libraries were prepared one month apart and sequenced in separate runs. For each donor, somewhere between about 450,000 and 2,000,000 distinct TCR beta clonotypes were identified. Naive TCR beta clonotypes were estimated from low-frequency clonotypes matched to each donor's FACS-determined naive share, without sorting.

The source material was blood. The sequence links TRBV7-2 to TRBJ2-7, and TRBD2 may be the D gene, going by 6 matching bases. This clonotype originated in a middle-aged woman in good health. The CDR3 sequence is CASSRHAGGSYNEQYF. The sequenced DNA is TGTGCCAGCAGCCGCCATGCTGGGGGGTCCTACAATGAGCAGTACTTC.